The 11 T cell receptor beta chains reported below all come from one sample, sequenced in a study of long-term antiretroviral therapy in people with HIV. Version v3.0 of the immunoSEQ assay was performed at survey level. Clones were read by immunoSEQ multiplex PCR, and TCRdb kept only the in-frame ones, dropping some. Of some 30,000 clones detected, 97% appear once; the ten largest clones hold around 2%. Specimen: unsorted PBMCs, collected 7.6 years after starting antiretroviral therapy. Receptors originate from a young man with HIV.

CDR3 amino acids: CASSIRPSGVTYNEQFF. The CDR3 region has the DNA TGTGCCAGTAGTATTCGGCCTAGCGGGGTTACCTACAATGAGCAGTTCTTC. This rearrangement joins TRBV19 to TRBJ2-1; 9 bases are shared with TRBD2. The CDR3 is made up of 17 amino acids. J lost 2 bases, V lost 3 bases, and 8 bases had no gene match. Germline CDR1 is LNHDA and CDR2 is SQIVND (reference sequence).

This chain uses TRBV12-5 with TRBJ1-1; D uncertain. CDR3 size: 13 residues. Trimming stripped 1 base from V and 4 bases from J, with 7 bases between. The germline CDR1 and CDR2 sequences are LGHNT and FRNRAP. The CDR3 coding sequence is TGTGCTAGTGGTTTGGGCGAGGGCACTGAAGCTTTCTTT. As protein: CASGLGEGTEAFF.

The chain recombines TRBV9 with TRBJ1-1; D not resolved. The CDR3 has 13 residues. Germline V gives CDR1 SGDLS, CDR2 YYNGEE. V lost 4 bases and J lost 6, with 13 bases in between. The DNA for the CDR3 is TGTGCCAGCAGCCCCCCTTCTAGAGCTGAAGCTTTCTTT. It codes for CASSPPSRAEAFF.

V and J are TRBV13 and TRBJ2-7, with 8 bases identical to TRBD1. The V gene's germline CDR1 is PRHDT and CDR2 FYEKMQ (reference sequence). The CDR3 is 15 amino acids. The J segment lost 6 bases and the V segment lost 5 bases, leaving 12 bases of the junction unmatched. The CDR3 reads CASSPHPDRGSEQYF. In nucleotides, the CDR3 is TGTGCCAGCAGCCCCCACCCCGACAGGGGCAGCGAGCAGTACTTC.

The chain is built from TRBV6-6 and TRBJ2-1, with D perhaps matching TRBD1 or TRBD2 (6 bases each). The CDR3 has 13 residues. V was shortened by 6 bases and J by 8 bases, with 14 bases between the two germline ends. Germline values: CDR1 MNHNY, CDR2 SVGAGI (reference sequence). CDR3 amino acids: CASSPGGFDEQFF. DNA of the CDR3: TGTGCCAGCAGCCCCGGGGGCTTCGATGAGCAGTTCTTC.

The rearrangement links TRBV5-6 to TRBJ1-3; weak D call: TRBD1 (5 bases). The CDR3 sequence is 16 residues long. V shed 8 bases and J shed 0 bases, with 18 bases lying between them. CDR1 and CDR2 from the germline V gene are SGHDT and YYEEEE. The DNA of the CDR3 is TGTGCCAGATGGGGGTACGACGGACGCTCTGGAAACACCATATATTTT. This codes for CARWGYDGRSGNTIYF.

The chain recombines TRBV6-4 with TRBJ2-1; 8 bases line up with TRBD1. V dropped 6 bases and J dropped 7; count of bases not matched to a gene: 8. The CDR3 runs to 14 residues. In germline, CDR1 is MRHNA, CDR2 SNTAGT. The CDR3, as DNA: TGTGCCAGCAGCCAGGACAGGGATGAGAATGAGCAGTTCTTC. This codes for CASSQDRDENEQFF.

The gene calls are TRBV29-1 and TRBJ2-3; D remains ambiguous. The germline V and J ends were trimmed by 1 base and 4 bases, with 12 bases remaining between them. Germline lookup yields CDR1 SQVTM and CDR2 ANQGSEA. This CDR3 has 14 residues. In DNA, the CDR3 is TGCAGCGTTGAAGGTCGCCTTTGGGCAGATACGCAGTATTTT. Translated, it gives CSVEGRLWADTQYF.

Written as DNA, the CDR3 is TGTGCCAGTAGTTCCTTCGACAGCTCTGGAAACACCATATATTTT. Protein: CASSSFDSSGNTIYF. V is TRBV19 and J is TRBJ1-3; TRBD1 might be the D (5 bases). The CDR3 spans 15 residues. Germline loops: CDR1 LNHDA, CDR2 SQIVND (reference sequence). V lost 5 bases, J lost 0 bases, and 11 bases lay in between. Full variable domain (remainder filled in from reference TRBV19 and TRBJ1-3): DGGITQSPKYLFRKEGQNVTLSCEQNLNHDAMYWYRQDPGQGLRLIYYSQIVNDFQKGDIAEGYSVSREKKESFPLTVTSAQKNPTAFYLCASSSFDSSGNTIYFGEGSWLTVV.

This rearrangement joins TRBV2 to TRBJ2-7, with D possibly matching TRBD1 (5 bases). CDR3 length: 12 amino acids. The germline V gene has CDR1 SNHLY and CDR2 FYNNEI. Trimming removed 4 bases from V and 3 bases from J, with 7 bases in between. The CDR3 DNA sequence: TGTGCCAGCAGTGCCCAGGGCTACGAGCAGTACTTC. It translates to CASSAQGYEQYF.

The CDR3 reads CASSLFSRPSGELFF. CDR3 nucleotide sequence: TGTGCCAGCAGTTTATTCTCCAGGCCCTCCGGGGAGCTGTTTTTT. V is TRBV27 and J is TRBJ2-2, with D unclear. This CDR3 has 15 amino acids. V was trimmed by 1 base and J by 6 bases, leaving 12 bases between them. Per the germline V gene, CDR1 is MNHEY and CDR2 is SMNVEV (reference sequence).